What follows is one T cell receptor (beta chain) and its context. Many counts were recorded for this clonotype. It lacks a known antigen. Per-nucleotide qualities are absent, and no much larger clonotype sits a single base away. Spanning cysteine to phenylalanine, the CDR3 consists of 16 amino acids. Only CDR3 DNA is held: 48 bases, read in frame from base 1. Trimmed from V: 1 base; trimmed from J: 3 bases; junction bases lacking a gene match: 3. In the germline V gene, CDR1 corresponds to SGHTA and CDR2 to FQGNSA. Explained via the paper, the time point label denotes: newly diagnosed GD, antithyroid drugs for less than 3 months. For both TCR sequencing and RNA sequencing, RNA was extracted from PBMCs using TRIzol. The diagnosis of Graves' disease was made according to American Thyroid Association guidelines. Recruitment of patients was carried out at an endocrinology department in Xi'an, China. Each patient gave roughly 8.4 milliliters of peripheral blood, collected in an EDTA anticoagulant tube. Ficoll Paque Plus density gradient separation was used to isolate PBMCs, and no further T cell sorting was performed. RNA quality was checked with an Agilent 2100 Bioanalyzer and agarose gel, and concentration with a NanoDrop 2000.

The data belong to a study of regulatory T cells in long-lasting Graves disease (dated by TCRdb to the early 2020s). Study-wide context: In the newly diagnosed Graves' disease group, patients had been taking antithyroid drugs for less than 3 months. The study was conducted in China and was registered as a clinical trial. A total of around 35 samples underwent TCR sequencing: around 13 from persistent and about 20 from newly diagnosed Graves' disease patients. Persistent Graves' disease patients were compared with newly diagnosed Graves' disease patients by peripheral blood TCR sequencing and RNA sequencing.

The library was prepared using multiplex PCR. The sequencer listed for this sample is Illumina HiSeq 4000. TCR beta libraries were built with iRepertoire HTBI primers and Arm-PCR amplification of CDR3 regions. Before sequencing, the PCR products underwent gel purification. Regarding the original processing steps: Across samples, roughly 60 TRBV and 13 to 15 TRBJ segments were identified and used for gene usage analysis of CDR3 amino acid clonotypes. Filtered high-quality paired reads were merged into contigs using COPE and FqMerger. BLAST was used to align contigs to IMGT TRBV, TRBD and TRBJ reference genes, with CDR3 defined following IMGT. Highly expanded clones were defined as clonotypes with a frequency above 0.1%. Repertoire diversity was measured by Shannon entropy, and V-J evenness by the Gini coefficient. A clonotype was considered public if more than one individual shared it. TCRdb applied fastp at Q25 and MiXCR to the public reads, then kept only in-frame beta chains. Rows with a matching CDR3 protein are joined into one entry that keeps the most common DNA and genes. These V and J calls derive from TCRdb rather than the authors' analysis. The sample data list about 210,000 distinct CDR3 sequences, and roughly 19% of these were observed just once. The top ten hold 10% to 15% of the sample.

Beyond this particular receptor, the publication reports: As a limitation, the authors acknowledged that the small sample size may reduce accuracy. A larger number of public clonotypes was shared among persistent patients (around 2,500) than among newly diagnosed patients (around 870). The study examined only peripheral blood because the primary lesion, thyroid tissue, could not be accessed. Persistent disease showed preferential use of TRBV28, TRBJ1-2 and TRBJ2-5, whereas newly diagnosed disease favored TRBV20-1 and TRBJ2-1. Sequencing and analysis were limited to the TCR beta chain. Lower TCR Shannon entropy and fewer highly expanded clones were observed in persistent Graves' disease patients than in newly diagnosed patients, which suggested clonal expansion.

These records were also assigned to another study, of T cells in Graves' hyperthyroidism and ophthalmopathy. As the second publication notes: Stable Graves' hyperthyroidism was defined as the absence of progression to ophthalmopathy over 18 months of follow-up. The hyperthyroidism patients were between 18 and 65 years old and newly diagnosed, with a disease duration of less than 2 months. Patients with uncontrolled infections, other autoimmune diseases, pregnancy or lactation were excluded. Clinical symptoms, serum thyroxine and TRAb, thyroid ultrasound, and orbital computed tomography formed the basis for the diagnoses. The first round of RT-PCR for the TCR CDR3 was performed with the HTBI primer set and the Qiagen OneStep RT-PCR kit. Most expanded thyroid clonotypes (frequency above 0.001) were also detected in blood, a finding suggesting that blood repertoires may reflect thyroid immune responses. A model built on a 13 V-J signature distinguished ophthalmopathy from stable hyperthyroidism, reaching about 89% sensitivity and 81.08% specificity in cross-validation and 80%/75% in testing. During validation, the model predicted progression to ophthalmopathy a median of approximately six months ahead of onset, with approximately 71% sensitivity and around 72% specificity. TCR V-J signatures able to tell the groups apart were searched for in a discovery cohort of 90 to 100 patients, of whom over 40 had Graves' ophthalmopathy and roughly 59 had stable Graves' hyperthyroidism. Prospective prediction of ophthalmopathy was tested in an independent validation cohort consisting of some 19 hyperthyroidism patients and around 17 patients who later progressed to ophthalmopathy. The 75 to 100 discovery patients were divided at random into training and test sets in a 7:3 ratio. Thyroid tissue and blood T-cell repertoires from roughly six Graves' hyperthyroidism patients were also compared in the study. After blood sampling, hyperthyroidism patients were treated with methimazole at a starting dose of 30 mg daily, and ophthalmopathy patients were treated with high-dose intravenous methylprednisolone. A second multiplex PCR round built the libraries, followed by size selection and purification. Sequencing of the libraries was done on an Illumina HiSeq2000 using paired-end 100 bp reads. SOAPnuke was used to process the raw data, with reads discarded if the reads contained adapters or uncalled bases, had a mean Phred below 15, or lacked an exact constant-primer or identifier match. COPE v1.2.5 was used to merge high-quality paired reads, and clonotypes were defined as unique nucleotide sequences. MiTCR v1.1 was used to align the clonotypes against IMGT TRBV, TRBD and TRBJ reference segments. Only V-J combinations with frequency above 0.0001, covering about 99% of repertoires, were analysed. The TCS score was defined as the ratio of F50 (clonal expansion) to E x V (chaos), calculated using BLOSUM62-based TCRdist between CDR3 peptides within each V-J. Welch's t-statistics and random forest reduced several hundred V-J features to 10 to 15, which were used in a naive Bayes classifier (R e1071). No statistical method was used to fix the sample size in advance, and group allocation was not hidden from the investigators. According to the paper, TCR Vbeta CDR3 sequencing was carried out on 135 peripheral blood samples, which came from some 41 ophthalmopathy, around 74 hyperthyroidism and approximately 17 progressor patients.

The rearranged segments are TRBV7-2 and TRBJ2-1; 10 of the junction bases match TRBD2. Sequenced here: peripheral blood mononuclear cells (PBMCs), sampled at new diagnosis, from a patient treated with antithyroid drugs. This clonotype originated in a woman aged 25 to 39 with Graves disease. Donor details come from another sample of the same person, matched by shared clones. The DNA is as follows: TGTGCCAGCAGCTTAGGGGCTAGCGGGAGCTACAATGAGCAGTTCTTC. Its amino acids are CASSLGASGSYNEQFF.